The clone carrying this T cell receptor beta chain has a handful of counts. Antigen: not known. TCRdb re-derived calls from the reads in MiXCR, one entry per CDR3 protein. Of approximately 990,000 distinct CDR3 sequences listed, about a third were seen once; the top ten hold more than 12%. This sample was taken from a study of T cell repertoires in cytomegalovirus infection. Study context: Indications came from public TCR beta signatures; they pointed to CMV infection and to a matching HLA type.

General study results and limits: Summed frequency of public TCR beta families distinguished CMV carriers with the relevant HLA.

Trimming took off 1 base at V and 4 bases at J, with 10 bases between the two ends. Germline V gives CDR1 MGHRA, CDR2 YSYEKL. The CDR3 covers 15 residues. This TCR was recovered from a human donor in good health (CMV status not recorded). Some clones in this sample may be carry-over from other donors' samples. V and J are TRBV4-1 and TRBJ2-2; D not certain. The sample consisted of cultured CD8+ T cells from PBMCs, taken from culture after CMV antigen stimulation. The CDR3 is CASSQGASPTGELFF. The DNA for the CDR3 is TGCGCCAGCAGCCAAGGAGCTAGTCCCACCGGGGAGCTGTTTTTT.